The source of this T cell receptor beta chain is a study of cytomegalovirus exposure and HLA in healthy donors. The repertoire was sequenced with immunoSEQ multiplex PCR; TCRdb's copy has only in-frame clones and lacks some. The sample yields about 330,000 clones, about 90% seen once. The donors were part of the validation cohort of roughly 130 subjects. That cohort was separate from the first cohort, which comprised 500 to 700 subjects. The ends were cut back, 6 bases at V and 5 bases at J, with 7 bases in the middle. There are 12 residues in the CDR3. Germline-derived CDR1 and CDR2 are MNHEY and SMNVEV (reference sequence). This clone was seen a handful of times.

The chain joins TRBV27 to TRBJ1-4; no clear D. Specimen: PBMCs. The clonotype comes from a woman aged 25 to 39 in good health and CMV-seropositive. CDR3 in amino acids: CASRQRNEKLFF. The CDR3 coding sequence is TGTGCCAGCAGGCAGAGGAATGAAAAACTGTTTTTT.